Following are 22 T cell receptor beta chains from one sample sequenced in a study of molecular identifiers for immune sequencing clone quantification. MiXCR, applied by TCRdb to the PCR reads, yields one record per CDR3 protein. This table has some 94,000 distinct CDR3 sequences, roughly 25% appearing once. The material sequenced was naive CD8+ T cells from blood, with Jurkat cell RNA spiked in. Subset in this sample: FACS-sorted CD8+CD4-CCR7+CD45RA+ naive T cells. The receptors were sampled from a human donor in good health. Some libraries in this study had Jurkat cell RNA spiked in.

This clonotype was detected ten times or more. V and J are TRBV2 and TRBJ1-1; no reliable D call. From germline, CDR1 is SNHLY and CDR2 FYNNEI. This CDR3 has 12 residues. V was trimmed by 6 bases and J by 4 bases, leaving 9 bases between them. CDR3 protein: CASREGFTEAFF. As DNA, the CDR3 is TGTGCCAGCAGAGAGGGATTCACTGAAGCTTTCTTT. Full variable domain (remainder filled in from reference TRBV2 and TRBJ1-1): EPEVTQTPSHQVTQMGQEVILRCVPISNHLYFYWYRQILGQKVEFLVSFYNNEISEKSEIFDDQFSVERPDGSNFTLKIRSTKLEDSAMYFCASREGFTEAFFGQGTRLTVV.

The rearrangement uses TRBV6-5 and TRBJ2-5; D may be TRBD2 (5 bases). The CDR3 contains 14 residues. Trimming removed 7 bases from V and 2 bases from J, with 14 bases in between. Per germline, CDR1 MNHEY and CDR2 SVGAGI. The CDR3: CASTSAGKQETQYF. The CDR3 bases are TGTGCCAGCACAAGCGCCGGGAAACAAGAGACCCAGTACTTC.

This chain joins TRBV15 and TRBJ2-2; D gene unclear. Germline CDR1 and CDR2: LNHNV and YYDKDF (reference sequence). CDR3 length: 14 amino acids. The ends were cut back, 0 bases at V and 6 bases at J, with 8 bases in the middle. For the CDR3, the DNA is TGTGCCACCAGCAGAGATGAGGAACCCGGGGAGCTGTTTTTT. It yields the protein CATSRDEEPGELFF.

This clonotype was seen repeatedly, ten times or more. The genes are TRBV7-9 and TRBJ1-1, with TRBD1 identical over 7 bases. V trimming: 7 bases; J trimming: 0 bases; junction bases outside the gene matches: 5. Germline lookup yields CDR1 SEHNR and CDR2 FQNEAQ (reference sequence). The length of the CDR3 is 14 residues. CDR3 region: CASTETGMNTEAFF. In nucleotides, the CDR3 is TGTGCCAGCACCGAGACAGGGATGAACACTGAAGCTTTCTTT.

Concerning this clonotype itself: A much larger clone lies one base from this, so it may be a read error. V gene TRBV5-3 combines with J gene TRBJ1-1; D may be TRBD1 (5 bases). TRBV5-3 is treated as an ORF (open reading frame) with a function not yet certain. This CDR3 spans 13 amino acids. The CDR3: CASSPIFGTEASF. The DNA of the CDR3 is TGTGCCAGCAGCCCGATATTTGGGACTGAAGCTTCCTTT.

The gene calls are TRBV7-9 and TRBJ1-4; D call uncertain. The germline gives CDR1 SEHNR, CDR2 FQNEAQ (reference sequence). V was trimmed by 5 bases and J by 0 bases, leaving 16 bases between them. CDR3 length: 17 amino acids. CDR3 protein: CASSPHPQTPTNEKLFF. As DNA, the CDR3 is TGTGCCAGCAGCCCCCACCCCCAGACACCAACTAATGAAAAACTGTTTTTT.

For this clonotype: A much larger clone differs from this one at a single base, so this may be a read error. The chain has TRBV13 and TRBJ1-1; 7 nucleotides align to TRBD1. There are 17 residues in the CDR3. In germline, CDR1 is PRHDT, CDR2 FYEKMQ (reference sequence). The junction had 13 bases not matched to a gene; V was cut back by 5 bases and J by 1 base. The DNA of the CDR3 is TGTGCCAGCAGCCCCGCCGGGGGCAGGGGGACGAACACTGAAGCTTTCTTT. Translated: CASSPAGGRGTNTEAFF.

This clonotype was counted many times. This rearrangement joins TRBV7-2 to TRBJ2-7, with D possibly being TRBD1 or TRBD2 (5 bases each). Germline V gives CDR1 SGHTA, CDR2 FQGNSA. The CDR3 is 14 residues long. Between the trimmed V and J ends, which lost 5 bases and 0 bases, there was a span of 11 bases. The CDR3 region is CASSPGRISYEQYF. As DNA, the CDR3 is TGTGCCAGCAGCCCGGGACGGATCTCCTACGAGCAGTACTTC.

In this sample, this clonotype turned up many times. J is TRBJ2-7 and V is TRBV7-2, with 10 nucleotides matching TRBD2. The CDR3 sequence is 16 residues long. Germline CDR1 SGHTA, CDR2 FQGNSA. After removal of 4 bases from V and 0 bases from J, the junction contained 6 bases not matched to a gene. The chain's CDR3 is CASSSTSGIDSYEQYF. The CDR3 DNA follows: TGTGCCAGCAGCTCCACTAGCGGGATAGACTCCTACGAGCAGTACTTC.

The sample holds one count of this clonotype. The rearrangement uses TRBV30 and TRBJ2-1; D might be TRBD1 (5 bases). V was shortened by 3 bases and J by 0 bases, with 6 bases between the two germline ends. The germline CDR1 and CDR2 sequences are GTSNPN and SVGIG (reference sequence). This CDR3 comprises 13 residues. The CDR3 sequence is CAWSRDSYNEQFF. The CDR3 nucleotides read TGTGCCTGGAGCAGGGACTCCTACAATGAGCAGTTCTTC. Using reference TRBV30 and TRBJ2-1 for the parts outside the CDR3, the full variable domain is SQTIHQWPATLVQPVGSPLSLECTVEGTSNPNLYWYRQAAGRGLQLLFYSVGIGQISSEVPQNLSASRPQDRQFILSSKKLLLSDSGFYLCAWSRDSYNEQFFGPGTRLTVL.

This clonotype was observed a handful of times. This rearrangement joins TRBV27 to TRBJ2-1; the D gene could be TRBD1 or TRBD2 (5 bases each). Germline assignment: CDR1 MNHEY and CDR2 SMNVEV (reference sequence). This CDR3 spans 13 amino acids. V lost 6 bases and J lost 7, with 13 bases in between. CDR3 nucleotide sequence: TGTGCCAGCAGATCGGACGGGGCAAATGAGCAGTTCTTC. This encodes CASRSDGANEQFF.

This clonotype occurred many times. The chain links TRBV27 to TRBJ1-1; D gene unclear. The V end lost 3 bases, the J end lost 8 bases, and 13 bases lay between the germline ends. The CDR3 is 13 residues long. The germline V gene encodes CDR1 MNHEY and CDR2 SMNVEV (reference sequence). The CDR3 DNA follows: TGTGCCAGCAGTTTGCTTCTCCGGGGAGAAGCTTTCTTT. Its protein product is CASSLLLRGEAFF.

The chain joins TRBV20-1 to TRBJ2-7; 7 bases fit TRBD1. Germline assignment: CDR1 DFQATT and CDR2 SNEGSKA (reference sequence). The CDR3 spans 18 residues. Unmatched junction bases numbered 21, after V lost 3 bases and J lost 4 bases. CDR3 nucleotide sequence: TGCAGTGCTAGGGGTGTTGGGACAGCCGTAAGTCTAGTTTACGAGCAGTACTTC. Its protein is CSARGVGTAVSLVYEQYF.

This clonotype appeared many times. This chain uses TRBV4-1 with TRBJ2-1; possibly TRBD2 for D (6 bases). CDR1 is MGHRA and CDR2 is YSYEKL in the germline V gene. CDR3 length: 14 amino acids. Trimming took off 0 bases at V and 4 bases at J, with 7 bases between the two ends. DNA for the CDR3: TGCGCCAGCAGCCAAGATGCGGGGTACAATGAGCAGTTCTTC. Amino acids: CASSQDAGYNEQFF.

A few counts support this clonotype. V usage is TRBV6-2 or TRBV6-3 and J usage is TRBJ2-7, with 7 bases that match TRBD2. Germline V lookup: CDR1 MNHEY, CDR2 SVGEGT. This CDR3 contains 14 residues. Trimming took 7 bases from V and 5 from J; bases not matched to a gene: 11. The CDR3 is CASMGFLAVNEQYF. Here the CDR3 DNA reads TGTGCCAGCATGGGGTTCCTAGCGGTAAACGAGCAGTACTTC.

Regarding this clonotype: A clone one base away is much larger, so this may be a read error. The chain employs TRBV7-2 and TRBJ2-3; D is uncertain. This CDR3 comprises 15 residues. Germline V CDR1 and CDR2: SGHTA, FQGNSA. V gave up 4 bases and J gave up 3 bases, with 14 bases separating them. As DNA, the CDR3 is TGTGCCAGCAGCTATCTAACGGGCGTAACAGATACGCAGTATTTT. Its protein product is CASSYLTGVTDTQYF.

The chain has TRBV6-4 and TRBJ2-3, with a tentative D call TRBD2 (5 bases). V lost 0 bases and J 4 bases, leaving 11 bases between the germline ends. CDR1 is MRHNA, CDR2 SNTAGT, per germline. This CDR3 spans 15 amino acids. The CDR3 region is CASSDSMGSADTQYF. The DNA for the CDR3 is TGTGCCAGCAGTGACTCGATGGGGAGCGCAGATACGCAGTATTTT.

The chain joins TRBV7-9 to TRBJ2-7, with a possible D match to TRBD2 (6 bases). CDR1 is SEHNR and CDR2 is FQNEAQ in the germline V gene (reference sequence). V lost 4 bases and J 0 bases, leaving 10 bases between the germline ends. The CDR3 is 14 amino acids. The CDR3 sequence is CASSSSGFSYEQYF. As DNA, the CDR3 is TGTGCCAGCAGCTCGAGCGGGTTCTCCTACGAGCAGTACTTC.

This clonotype was observed many times. The chain carries TRBV14 and TRBJ2-7, with D perhaps being TRBD1 or TRBD2 (5 bases each). CDR3 length: 13 amino acids. V lost 3 bases, J lost 6 bases, and 12 bases lay in between. Germline V lookup: CDR1 SGHDN, CDR2 FVKESK. CDR3 in DNA: TGTGCCAGCAGCCAGTTCGGGACGCCCGAGCAGTACTTC. Its protein is CASSQFGTPEQYF.

This clonotype occurred many times. The chain has TRBV7-3 and TRBJ2-1; the match to TRBD2 covers 8 bases. J gave up 8 bases and V 5 bases, and 11 bases lay outside the gene matches. CDR1 SGHTA and CDR2 FQGTGA come from the germline V gene. The CDR3 spans 15 residues. The CDR3 region has the DNA TGTGCCAGCAGCATGGGACTAGTTGCTACGGATGAGCAGTTCTTC. Encoded protein: CASSMGLVATDEQFF.

As for this clonotype: This may be a read error, as it is one base from a much larger clone. The chain employs TRBV6-5 and TRBJ2-3; possibly TRBD2 for D (6 bases). Germline CDR1 reads MNHEY; CDR2 reads SVGAGI. The CDR3 runs 16 residues. The V and J ends lost 6 bases and 4 bases respectively, with 20 bases between them. CDR3 nucleotide sequence: TGTGCCAGCAGCACGTTCCGCGGACCTAGCGCAGATACGCAGTATTTT. It translates to CASSTFRGPSADTQYF.

This clonotype has at least ten counts. This chain links TRBV12-3 or TRBV12-4 with TRBJ1-3; D is ambiguous. V was shortened by 3 bases and J by 4 bases, with 16 bases between the two germline ends. This CDR3 contains 16 residues. Here the CDR3 DNA reads TGTGCCAGCAGTTTTTGGTCCGGGGAATCAGGAAACACCATATATTTT. Protein: CASSFWSGESGNTIYF.